These 32 T cell receptor beta chains were sequenced from one sample in a study of CD4+ T cells in melanoma. Sequencing used immunoSEQ multiplex PCR; TCRdb keeps in-frame clones, though not all of them. There are around 13,000 clones in the sample; around 68% occur only once, and about a sixth lies in the top ten. The sample taken for sequencing was cells from a culture (not recorded whether cultured in vitro). Every receptor here comes from a human donor with melanoma.

V gene TRBV19 combines with J gene TRBJ1-2, with D possibly matching TRBD1 (6 bases). The germline V gene has CDR1 LNHDA and CDR2 SQIVND (reference sequence). CDR3 length: 15 residues. Trimming took 7 bases from V and 8 from J, leaving 23 bases between them. CDR3 bases: TGTGCCAGTATCACATCATCGCGGACAGCCAGCGGCTACACCTTC. Encoded protein: CASITSSRTASGYTF.

The chain recombines TRBV19 with TRBJ2-4, with 7 bases identical to TRBD2. Germline V gene sequence: CDR1 LNHDA, CDR2 SQIVND (reference sequence). This CDR3 has 13 residues. The J segment lost 4 bases and the V segment lost 3 bases, leaving 0 bases of the junction unmatched. CDR3 in amino acids: CASSIGGKNIQYF. For the CDR3, the DNA is TGTGCCAGTAGTATCGGGGGGAAAAACATTCAGTACTTC.

In its sample, this clone was seen a few times. The chain uses TRBV5-1 and TRBJ1-5; no clear D. The V end lost 0 bases, the J end lost 0 bases, and 7 bases lay between the germline ends. The CDR3 runs 15 residues. Germline loops: CDR1 SGHRS, CDR2 YFSETQ. The CDR3 loop reads CASSLDADSNQPQHF. The CDR3 DNA reads TGCGCCAGCAGCTTGGATGCGGATAGCAATCAGCCCCAGCATTTT.

The V and J genes are TRBV11-3 and TRBJ1-1; 7 bases align to TRBD1. Trimming took 1 base from V and 8 from J; bases not matched to a gene: 4. CDR3 length: 13 residues. In germline, CDR1 is SGHNT, CDR2 YENEEA. The CDR3 is CASSLGRTGEAFF. For the CDR3, the DNA is TGTGCCAGCAGCTTAGGCCGGACAGGCGAAGCTTTCTTT.

This clone was counted a few times. V is TRBV30 and J is TRBJ1-3; 8 nucleotides match TRBD1. This CDR3 contains 13 residues. The germline V gene has CDR1 GTSNPN and CDR2 SVGIG (reference sequence). Losses at the gene ends were 3 bases for V and 3 bases for J; bases not matched to a gene: 1. CDR3 in amino acids: CAWRTGGGNTIYF. The CDR3 coding sequence is TGTGCCTGGAGAACAGGGGGTGGAAACACCATATATTTT.

This chain links TRBV2 with TRBJ1-6; no clear D gene. The CDR3 sequence is 13 residues long. Germline-derived CDR1 and CDR2 are SNHLY and FYNNEI. Trimming cost V 6 bases and J 5 bases, with 8 bases left between them. The CDR3 region is CASRAYDNSPLHF. The DNA of the CDR3 is TGTGCCAGCAGAGCCTACGATAATTCACCCCTCCACTTT. The variable domain in full, with the rest retrieved from reference TRBV2 and TRBJ1-6, is EPEVTQTPSHQVTQMGQEVILRCVPISNHLYFYWYRQILGQKVEFLVSFYNNEISEKSEIFDDQFSVERPDGSNFTLKIRSTKLEDSAMYFCASRAYDNSPLHFGNGTRLTVT.

The chain has TRBV5-4 and TRBJ2-3; TRBD2 agrees at 9 bases. After removal of 1 base from V and 0 bases from J, the junction contained 3 bases not matched to a gene. The CDR3 runs 16 residues. Germline loops: CDR1 SGHNT, CDR2 YYREEE (reference sequence). CDR3 coding DNA: TGTGCCAGCAGCTTGATGCTAGCGGGGAGCACAGATACGCAGTATTTT. This encodes CASSLMLAGSTDTQYF.

The J gene is TRBJ1-1, the V gene TRBV29-1; D ambiguous. V lost 5 bases and J 3 bases, leaving 16 bases between the germline ends. Germline assignment: CDR1 SQVTM and CDR2 ANQGSEA. This CDR3 contains 14 residues. CDR3 protein: CSVSSKQLYTEAFF. The CDR3 nucleotides are TGCAGCGTTTCCTCGAAGCAGTTATACACTGAAGCTTTCTTT.

This clone turned up a few times. The chain links TRBV6-5 to TRBJ1-2; TRBD1 might be the D (6 bases). This CDR3 spans 12 amino acids. The V end was cut by 5 bases, the J end by 11 bases, with 15 bases between. The germline V gene has CDR1 MNHEY and CDR2 SVGAGI. The CDR3 is CASSQSHRDYTF. In DNA, the CDR3 is TGTGCCAGCAGTCAATCCCACAGGGATTACACCTTC.

The chain carries TRBV10-2 and TRBJ1-1; D gene ambiguous. CDR1 and CDR2 (germline): WSHSY, SAAADI. The CDR3 length is 14 residues. V was clipped by 2 bases and J by 4 bases, with 11 bases between them. As DNA, the CDR3 is TGCGCCAGCAGTGAGCGACGGCTGGGCACTGAAGCTTTCTTT. This sequence encodes CASSERRLGTEAFF.

The V and J genes are TRBV5-4 and TRBJ1-2, with D maybe TRBD1 (5 bases). Germline CDR1 is SGHNT and CDR2 is YYREEE (reference sequence). The CDR3 length is 16 residues. V lost 0 bases and J lost 0, with 12 bases in between. The CDR3 bases are TGTGCCAGCAGCTTGGGGGCAGGGAGATCTAACTATGGCTACACCTTC. Amino acid sequence: CASSLGAGRSNYGYTF.

The genes are TRBV6-1 and TRBJ2-2; possible D gene TRBD2, 6 bases. Germline values: CDR1 MNHNS, CDR2 SASEGT. The CDR3 has 15 amino acids. V lost 1 base and J 0 bases, leaving 6 bases between the germline ends. The CDR3 loop is CASSEGGANTGELFF. CDR3 sequence (DNA): TGTGCCAGCAGTGAAGGGGGGGCGAACACCGGGGAGCTGTTTTTT.

The rearrangement links TRBV11-2 to TRBJ2-7, with no clear D. The V end lost 4 bases, the J end lost 4 bases, and 20 bases lay between the germline ends. The CDR3 is made up of 16 amino acids. Germline CDR1 reads SGHAT; CDR2 reads FQNNGV. The CDR3 DNA is TGTGCCAGCAGCTCGGGCGGCCCTCTCGCCCTGTACGAGCAGTACTTC. This codes for CASSSGGPLALYEQYF.

The chain is built from TRBV27 and TRBJ1-1; 9 bases line up with TRBD1. This CDR3 region has 12 residues. CDR1 is MNHEY, CDR2 SMNVEV, per germline (reference sequence). V trimming: 6 bases; J trimming: 11 bases; junction bases outside the gene matches: 7. This CDR3 reads CASSTGQGAAFF. CDR3 coding DNA: TGTGCCAGCAGCACGGGACAGGGAGCGGCTTTCTTT.

The genes are TRBV6-1 and TRBJ1-3; TRBD1 might be the D (5 bases). V was cut by 4 bases and J by 2 bases, with 6 bases left in between. This CDR3 has 13 amino acids. CDR1 and CDR2 from the germline V gene are MNHNS and SASEGT. Written as DNA, the CDR3 is TGTGCCAGCAGTGGGGGGGCTGGAAACACCATATATTTT. Amino acid sequence: CASSGGAGNTIYF.

The V gene is TRBV5-1, the J gene TRBJ2-2; D gene unclear. Germline V gene lookup returns CDR1 SGHRS and CDR2 YFSETQ. Trimming removed 1 base from V and 2 bases from J, with 9 bases in between. The CDR3 spans 15 residues. DNA of the CDR3: TGCGCCAGCAGCTTGTACCGGACCAACACCGGGGAGCTGTTTTTT. Translating it yields CASSLYRTNTGELFF.

The CDR3 here is CASSSSSGQKYNEQFF. The CDR3, as DNA: TGTGCCAGCAGCTCCTCCTCGGGACAGAAATACAATGAGCAGTTCTTC. V gene TRBV11-2 combines with J gene TRBJ2-1, with 7 bases identical to TRBD1. The germline CDR1 and CDR2 sequences are SGHAT and FQNNGV. Germline trimming cut 4 bases from V and 4 bases from J; bases unmatched to any gene: 10. The CDR3 consists of 16 residues.

V and J are TRBV7-9 and TRBJ2-1; TRBD2 matches at 14 bases. This CDR3 is built from 18 residues. After removal of 2 bases from V and 7 bases from J, the junction contained 10 bases not matched to a gene. Looked up from germline, CDR1 is SEHNR and CDR2 is FQNEAQ (reference sequence). The CDR3 nucleotides are TGTGCCAGCAGCTTACCCGGGACTAGCGGGGGCCAAGGGAATGAGCAGTTCTTC. Its protein product is CASSLPGTSGGQGNEQFF.

This clone showed up just a few times. The V gene is TRBV30, the J gene TRBJ1-1; D possibly corresponds to TRBD1 (6 bases). Germline V CDR1 and CDR2: GTSNPN, SVGIG (reference sequence). The germline V and J ends were trimmed by 4 bases and 11 bases, with 14 bases remaining between them. This CDR3 spans 11 amino acids. The CDR3 sequence: CAWTRQGPAFF. The CDR3 DNA follows: TGTGCCTGGACCCGGCAGGGGCCCGCTTTCTTT. The full variable domain, its missing parts supplied by reference TRBV30 and TRBJ1-1, is SQTIHQWPATLVQPVGSPLSLECTVEGTSNPNLYWYRQAAGRGLQLLFYSVGIGQISSEVPQNLSASRPQDRQFILSSKKLLLSDSGFYLCAWTRQGPAFFGQGTRLTVV.

V gene TRBV11-2 combines with J gene TRBJ2-3, with 9 nucleotides matching TRBD2. J gave up 1 base and V 4 bases, and 6 bases lay outside the gene matches. There are 16 residues in the CDR3. Germline values: CDR1 SGHAT, CDR2 FQNNGV. The CDR3 nucleotides read TGTGCCAGCAGCTCAGCGGGGGGTACCCGCACAGATACGCAGTATTTT. Translated, it gives CASSSAGGTRTDTQYF.

The chain uses TRBV15 and TRBJ1-2; 9 nucleotides line up with TRBD1. This CDR3 has 18 residues. The V gene end was trimmed by 4 bases and the J gene end by 0 bases; junction bases not matched to a gene: 12. Germline-derived CDR1 and CDR2 are LNHNV and YYDKDF (reference sequence). CDR3 coding DNA: TGTGCCACCAGCAACCTCCGGGACAGGGTATCACCTAACTATGGCTACACCTTC. It specifies CATSNLRDRVSPNYGYTF. Filled out from reference TRBV15 and TRBJ1-2, the complete variable domain reads DAMVIQNPRYQVTQFGKPVTLSCSQTLNHNVMYWYQQKSSQAPKLLFHYYDKDFNNEADTPDNFQSRRPNTSFCFLDIRSPGLGDTAMYLCATSNLRDRVSPNYGYTFGSGTRLTVV.

This sequence joins TRBV6-1 and TRBJ1-2, with D tentatively TRBD1 (6 bases). Germline CDR1 and CDR2: MNHNS and SASEGT. The length of the CDR3 is 12 residues. Trimming stripped 5 bases from V and 4 bases from J, with 8 bases between. CDR3 DNA: TGTGCCAGCAGTCAGGGGCTCTATGGCTACACCTTC. As protein: CASSQGLYGYTF.

The chain uses TRBV11-2 and TRBJ1-6; unclear D gene. Trimming took 2 bases from V and 6 from J, leaving 2 bases between them. CDR3 length: 12 amino acids. Germline assignment: CDR1 SGHAT and CDR2 FQNNGV. The CDR3 nucleotides are TGTGCCAGCAGCTTATCTAATTCACCCCTCCACTTT. This gives the protein CASSLSNSPLHF.

V and J are TRBV12-5 and TRBJ2-1; TRBD2 might be the D (6 bases). From germline, CDR1 is LGHNT and CDR2 FRNRAP. V was pared by 1 base and J by 6 bases, with 16 bases between. The CDR3 has 16 residues. In DNA, the CDR3 is TGTGCTAGTGGTTTGGGTCGGAGGGTCTGGGGCAATGAGCAGTTCTTC. Translating it yields CASGLGRRVWGNEQFF.

This chain joins TRBV5-1 and TRBJ1-3; 7 nucleotides align to TRBD1. Germline-derived CDR1 and CDR2 are SGHRS and YFSETQ. Trimming cost V 4 bases and J 3 bases; bases outside gene matches: 7. This CDR3 contains 15 residues. The CDR3 DNA is TGCGCCAGCAGCGTGGGACAGAACATTGGAAACACCATATATTTT. Amino acid sequence: CASSVGQNIGNTIYF. The variable domain in full, with the rest retrieved from reference TRBV5-1 and TRBJ1-3, is KAGVTQTPRYLIKTRGQQVTLSCSPISGHRSVSWYQQTPGQGLQFLFEYFSETQRNKGNFPGRFSGRQFSNSRSEMNVSTLELGDSALYLCASSVGQNIGNTIYFGEGSWLTVV.

This clone showed up just a few times. The V gene is TRBV29-1, the J gene TRBJ2-5, with TRBD2 identical over 7 bases. The J segment lost 4 bases and the V segment lost 4 bases, leaving 6 bases of the junction unmatched. CDR1 is SQVTM, CDR2 ANQGSEA, per germline. The CDR3 runs 13 residues. The CDR3 nucleotides read TGCAGCGTTGTCTCCGGACTAGGAGAGACCCAGTACTTC. Amino acid sequence: CSVVSGLGETQYF.

A few counts support this clone. The chain couples TRBV7-6 to TRBJ2-2; D is possibly TRBD2 (5 bases). This CDR3 has 16 amino acids. Germline V lookup: CDR1 SGHVS, CDR2 FNYEAQ. V was clipped by 1 base and J by 8 bases, with 17 bases between them. CDR3 bases: TGTGCCAGCAGCTTAGGACTCCGGGGATCGAGGGGGGAGCTGTTTTTT. This translates into CASSLGLRGSRGELFF.

The V gene is TRBV6-5, the J gene TRBJ2-5; D possibly corresponds to TRBD2 (6 bases). This CDR3 has 14 amino acids. The V gene's germline CDR1 is MNHEY and CDR2 SVGAGI. V was cut by 2 bases and J by 5 bases, with 12 bases left in between. The CDR3 region is CASSYPGGGETQYF. For the CDR3, the DNA is TGTGCCAGCAGTTACCCAGGTGGAGGGGAGACCCAGTACTTC.

The rearrangement joins TRBV30 to TRBJ1-2; the D is unclear. V lost 3 bases and J 6 bases, leaving 14 bases between the germline ends. The CDR3 loop spans 13 amino acids. The V gene's germline CDR1 is GTSNPN and CDR2 SVGIG (reference sequence). The CDR3 DNA follows: TGTGCCTGGAGCCAGGTGGTCGAAAATGGCTACACCTTC. It yields the protein CAWSQVVENGYTF.

The rearrangement uses TRBV18 and TRBJ1-3; a possible D gene is TRBD1 (5 bases). CDR1 is KGHSH and CDR2 is LQKENI in the germline V gene. V lost 4 bases and J 4 bases, leaving 14 bases between the germline ends. This CDR3 region has 15 residues. The CDR3 nucleotides are TGTGCCAGCTCACGAGGACAAGTGCAAGGAAACACCATATATTTT. This gives the protein CASSRGQVQGNTIYF.

The V and J genes are TRBV7-9 and TRBJ1-4; no firm D call. The germline CDR1 and CDR2 sequences are SEHNR and FQNEAQ (reference sequence). The V and J ends lost 3 bases and 0 bases respectively, with 8 bases between them. CDR3 length: 15 amino acids. The CDR3 DNA reads as TGTGCCAGCAGCTTGTTGACTGCAACTAATGAAAAACTGTTTTTT. Translating gives CASSLLTATNEKLFF.

This CDR3 is CASRPTGVTEAFF. The CDR3 DNA is TGTGCCAGCAGGCCGACAGGGGTAACTGAAGCTTTCTTT. This chain uses TRBV2 with TRBJ1-1; 8 bases are shared with TRBD1. From germline, CDR1 is SNHLY and CDR2 FYNNEI. V lost 6 bases, J lost 5 bases, and 5 bases stayed unmatched. This CDR3 spans 13 amino acids. The complete variable domain, with remaining parts taken from reference TRBV2 and TRBJ1-1, reads EPEVTQTPSHQVTQMGQEVILRCVPISNHLYFYWYRQILGQKVEFLVSFYNNEISEKSEIFDDQFSVERPDGSNFTLKIRSTKLEDSAMYFCASRPTGVTEAFFGQGTRLTVV.